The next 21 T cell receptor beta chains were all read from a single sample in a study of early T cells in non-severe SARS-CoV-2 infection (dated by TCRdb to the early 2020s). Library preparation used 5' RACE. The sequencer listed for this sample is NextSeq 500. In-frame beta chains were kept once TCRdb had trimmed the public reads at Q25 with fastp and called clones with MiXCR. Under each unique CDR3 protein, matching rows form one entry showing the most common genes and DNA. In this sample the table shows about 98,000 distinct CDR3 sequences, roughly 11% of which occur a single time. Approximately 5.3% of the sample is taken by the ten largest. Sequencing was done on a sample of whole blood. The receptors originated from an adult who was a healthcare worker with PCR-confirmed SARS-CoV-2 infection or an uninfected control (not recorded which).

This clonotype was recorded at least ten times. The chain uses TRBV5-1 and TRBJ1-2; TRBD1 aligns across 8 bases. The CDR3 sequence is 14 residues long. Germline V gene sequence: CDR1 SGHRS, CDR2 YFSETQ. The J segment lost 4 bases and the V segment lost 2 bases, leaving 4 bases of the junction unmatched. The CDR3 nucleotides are TGCGCCAGCAGCTTACAGGGGGGGAGCTATGGCTACACCTTC. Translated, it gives CASSLQGGSYGYTF.

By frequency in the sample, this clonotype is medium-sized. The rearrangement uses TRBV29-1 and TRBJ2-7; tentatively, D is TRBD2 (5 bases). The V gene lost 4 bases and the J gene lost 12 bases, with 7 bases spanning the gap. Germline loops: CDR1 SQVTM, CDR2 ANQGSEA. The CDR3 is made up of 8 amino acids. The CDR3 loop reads CSVGEGYF. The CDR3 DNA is TGCAGCGTTGGAGAGGGGTACTTC.

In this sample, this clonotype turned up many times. The CDR3 bases are TGTGCCAGCAGTACCGTACAGGGTGCTCAGCCCCAGCATTTT. Translation: CASSTVQGAQPQHF. This chain joins TRBV12-3 or TRBV12-4 and TRBJ1-5, with a tentative D call TRBD1 (6 bases). This CDR3 is built from 14 residues. Deletions cut 5 bases from V and 6 bases from J, with 14 bases between.

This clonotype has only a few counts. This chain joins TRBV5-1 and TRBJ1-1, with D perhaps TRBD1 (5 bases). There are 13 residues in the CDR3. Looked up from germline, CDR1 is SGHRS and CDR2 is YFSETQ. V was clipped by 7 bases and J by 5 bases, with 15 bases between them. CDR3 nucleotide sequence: TGCGCCAGCTCTGACTCGACAGCTACTGAAGCTTTCTTT. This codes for CASSDSTATEAFF.

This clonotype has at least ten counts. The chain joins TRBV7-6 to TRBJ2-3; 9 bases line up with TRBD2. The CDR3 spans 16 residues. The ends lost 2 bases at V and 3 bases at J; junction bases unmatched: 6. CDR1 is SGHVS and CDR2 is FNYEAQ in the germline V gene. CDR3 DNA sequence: TGTGCCAGCAGCTTAAGGGGCCTAGCGGGGACAGATACGCAGTATTTT. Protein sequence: CASSLRGLAGTDTQYF.

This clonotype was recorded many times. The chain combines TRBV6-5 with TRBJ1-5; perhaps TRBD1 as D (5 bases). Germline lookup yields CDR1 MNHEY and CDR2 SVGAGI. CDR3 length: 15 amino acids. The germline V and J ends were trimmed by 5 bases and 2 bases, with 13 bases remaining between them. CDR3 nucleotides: TGTGCCAGCAGTAACAGGTTTCAAGGCAATCAGCCCCAGCATTTT. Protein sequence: CASSNRFQGNQPQHF.

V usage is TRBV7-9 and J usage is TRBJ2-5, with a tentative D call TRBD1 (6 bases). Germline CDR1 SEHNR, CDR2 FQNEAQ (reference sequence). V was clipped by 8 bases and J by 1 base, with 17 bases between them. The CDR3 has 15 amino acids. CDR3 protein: CASSRDTGGQETQYF. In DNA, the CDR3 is TGTGCCAGCTCCCGGGACACTGGGGGCCAAGAGACCCAGTACTTC.

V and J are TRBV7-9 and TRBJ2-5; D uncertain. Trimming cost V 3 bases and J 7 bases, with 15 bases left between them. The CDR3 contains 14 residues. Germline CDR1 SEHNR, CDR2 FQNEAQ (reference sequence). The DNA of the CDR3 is TGTGCCAGCAGCTTGGGAATCCCAGATGTGACCCAGTACTTC. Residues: CASSLGIPDVTQYF.

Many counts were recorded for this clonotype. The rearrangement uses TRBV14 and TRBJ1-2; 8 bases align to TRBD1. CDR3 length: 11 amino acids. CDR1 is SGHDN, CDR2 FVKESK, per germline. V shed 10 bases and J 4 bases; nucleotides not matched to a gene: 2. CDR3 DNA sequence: TGTGCCATCGGACAGGGCTATGGCTACACCTTC. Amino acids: CAIGQGYGYTF.

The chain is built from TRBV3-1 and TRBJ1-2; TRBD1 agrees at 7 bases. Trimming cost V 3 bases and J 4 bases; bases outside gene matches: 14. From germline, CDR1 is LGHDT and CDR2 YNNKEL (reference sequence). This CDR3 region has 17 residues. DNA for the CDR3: TGTGCCAGCAGCCACTACCGACGCGACAGGGAGGGCTATGGCTACACCTTC. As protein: CASSHYRRDREGYGYTF.

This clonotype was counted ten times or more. The CDR3 DNA reads TGTGCCAGCAGCCCGGGGACAGGGGCGAACAACGAGCAGTACTTC. This gives the protein CASSPGTGANNEQYF. This sequence joins TRBV7-2 and TRBJ2-7; 10 nucleotides match TRBD1. V lost 5 bases to trimming and J lost 5 bases; unmatched junction nucleotides: 9. CDR3 length equals 15 residues. Germline CDR1 is SGHTA and CDR2 is FQGNSA.

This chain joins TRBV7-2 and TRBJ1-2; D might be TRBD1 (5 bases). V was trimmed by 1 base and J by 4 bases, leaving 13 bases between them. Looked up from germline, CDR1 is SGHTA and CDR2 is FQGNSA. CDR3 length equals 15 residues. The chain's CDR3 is CASSLGLTDLYGYTF. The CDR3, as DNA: TGTGCCAGCAGCTTAGGGTTGACAGACCTCTATGGCTACACCTTC.

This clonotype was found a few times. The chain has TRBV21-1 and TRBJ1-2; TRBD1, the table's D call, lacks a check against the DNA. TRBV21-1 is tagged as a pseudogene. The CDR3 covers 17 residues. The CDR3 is CASSTPGATGFTHGYTF. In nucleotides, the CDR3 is TGTGCCAGCAGCACCCCCGGGGCCACAGGTTTTACCCATGGCTACACCTTC.

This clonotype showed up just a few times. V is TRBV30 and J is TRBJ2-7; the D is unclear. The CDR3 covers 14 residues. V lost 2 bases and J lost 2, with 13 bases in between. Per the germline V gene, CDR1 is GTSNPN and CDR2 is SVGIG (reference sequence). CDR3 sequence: CAWSPLTSAYEQYF. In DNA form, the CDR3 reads TGTGCCTGGAGTCCCCTGACAAGCGCCTACGAGCAGTACTTC.

Here the CDR3 DNA reads TGTGCCAGCTCACGGGACAGGGGGGGCACAGATACGCAGTATTTT. This codes for CASSRDRGGTDTQYF. The chain combines TRBV18 with TRBJ2-3; 11 positions agree with TRBD1. V shed 4 bases and J 1 base; nucleotides not matched to a gene: 1. The CDR3 runs to 15 residues. Germline V CDR1 and CDR2: KGHSH, LQKENI.

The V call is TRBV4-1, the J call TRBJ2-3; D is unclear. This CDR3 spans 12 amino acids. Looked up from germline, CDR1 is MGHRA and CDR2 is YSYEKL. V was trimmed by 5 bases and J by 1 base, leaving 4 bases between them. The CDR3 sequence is CASSNRTDTQYF. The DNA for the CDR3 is TGCGCCAGCAGCAACCGCACAGATACGCAGTATTTT.

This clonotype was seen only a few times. The CDR3 region has the DNA TGTGCCAGCAGACGAGACAGCATTGAGCAGTACTTC. Amino acid sequence: CASRRDSIEQYF. V gene TRBV7-9 combines with J gene TRBJ2-7, with a weak D call TRBD1 (5 bases). V dropped 6 bases and J dropped 7 bases, with 13 bases sitting between them. The CDR3 sequence is 12 residues long. Germline V gives CDR1 SEHNR, CDR2 FQNEAQ (reference sequence).

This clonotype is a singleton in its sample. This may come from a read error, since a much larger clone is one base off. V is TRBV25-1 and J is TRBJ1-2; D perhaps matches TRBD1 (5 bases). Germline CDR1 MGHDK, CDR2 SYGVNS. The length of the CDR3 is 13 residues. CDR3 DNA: TGTGTCAGCAGTCAACAGGATTTCTATGGCTACACCTTC. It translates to CVSSQQDFYGYTF.

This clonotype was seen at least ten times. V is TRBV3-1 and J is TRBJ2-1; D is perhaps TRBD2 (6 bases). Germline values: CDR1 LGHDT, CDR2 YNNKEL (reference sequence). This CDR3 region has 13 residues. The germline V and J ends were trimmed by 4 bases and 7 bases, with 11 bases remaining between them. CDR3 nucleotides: TGTGCCAGCAGCCGGAGGGAGAGGAATGAGCAGTTCTTC. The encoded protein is CASSRRERNEQFF.

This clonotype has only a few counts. CDR3 amino acids: CSVALGDTGELFF. In DNA, the CDR3 is TGCAGCGTTGCATTAGGGGACACCGGGGAGCTGTTTTTT. V usage is TRBV29-1 and J usage is TRBJ2-2; D is possibly TRBD1 (5 bases). In germline, CDR1 is SQVTM, CDR2 ANQGSEA. Trimming pared 4 bases from V and 3 bases from J, leaving 9 bases between. The CDR3 is 13 residues long.

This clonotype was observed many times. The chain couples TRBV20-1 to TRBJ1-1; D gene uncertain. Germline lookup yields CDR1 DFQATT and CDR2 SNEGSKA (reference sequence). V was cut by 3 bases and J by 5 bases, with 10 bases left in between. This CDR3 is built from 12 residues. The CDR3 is CSASGGNTEAFF. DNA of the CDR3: TGCAGTGCTAGCGGCGGGAATACTGAAGCTTTCTTT.